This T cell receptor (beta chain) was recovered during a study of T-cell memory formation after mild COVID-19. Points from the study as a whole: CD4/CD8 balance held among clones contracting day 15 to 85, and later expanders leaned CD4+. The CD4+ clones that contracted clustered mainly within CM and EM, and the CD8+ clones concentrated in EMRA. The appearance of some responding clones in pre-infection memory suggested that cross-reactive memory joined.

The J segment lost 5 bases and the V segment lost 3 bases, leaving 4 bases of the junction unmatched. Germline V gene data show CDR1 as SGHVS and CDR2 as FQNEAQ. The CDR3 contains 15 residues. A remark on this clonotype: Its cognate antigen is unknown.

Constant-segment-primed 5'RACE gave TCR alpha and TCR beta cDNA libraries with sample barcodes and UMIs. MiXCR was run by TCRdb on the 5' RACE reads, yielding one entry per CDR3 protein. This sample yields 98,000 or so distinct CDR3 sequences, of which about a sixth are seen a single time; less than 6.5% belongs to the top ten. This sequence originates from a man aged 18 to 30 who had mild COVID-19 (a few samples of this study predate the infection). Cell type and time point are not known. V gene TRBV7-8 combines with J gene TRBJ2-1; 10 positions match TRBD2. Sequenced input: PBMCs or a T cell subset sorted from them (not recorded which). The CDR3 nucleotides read TGTGCCAGCAGCTTCCTAGCGGGGGTCAACAATGAGCAGTTCTTC. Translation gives CASSFLAGVNNEQFF. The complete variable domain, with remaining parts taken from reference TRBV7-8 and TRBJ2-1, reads GAGVSQSPRYKVAKRGQDVALRCDPISGHVSLFWYQQALGQGPEFLTYFQNEAQLDKSGLPSDRFFAERPEGSVSTLKIQRTQQEDSAVYLCASSFLAGVNNEQFFGPGTRLTVL.